Listed below are T cell receptor beta chains from one sample, sequenced in a study of CD8 T cells in Susac syndrome. TCRdb analysed the immunoSEQ multiplex PCR reads with MiXCR anew, one entry per CDR3 protein. The data show 250,000 to 300,000 distinct CDR3 sequences, around 85% seen once. Material: CD8+ T cells from PBMCs. All receptors come from a human donor with multiple sclerosis. CDR3s include the opening cysteine and the closing phenylalanine or tryptophan. The D gene is left open where the match is weak. Part of the rows lack a size; the others show once, few, many or a class for expanded clones.

>.|TRBV29-1|TRBJ1-2|.
CSVGDTNYGYTF
>once|TRBV12-3/TRBV12-4|TRBJ2-1|.
CACRGIGYGSYNEQFF
>.|TRBV6-1|TRBJ2-1|.
CASSEVGGPSEQFF
>.|TRBV12-3/TRBV12-4|TRBJ2-5|.
CASSLESEWETQYF
>once|TRBV29-1|TRBJ1-2|.
CSVSLGSYYGYTF
>.|TRBV7-9|TRBJ1-1|.
CASSFDSRGLLNTEAFF
>.|TRBV10-2|TRBJ2-7|TRBD1
CASSEGLGQAYEQYF
>few|TRBV11-2|TRBJ2-3|.
CASSSERTTDTQYF
>.|TRBV14|TRBJ2-7|TRBD2
CASSLSGRAHEQYF
>.|TRBV7-9|TRBJ2-1|.
CASSFFWQNEQFF
>.|TRBV13|TRBJ2-3|TRBD1
CASSSGQVADTQYF
>.|TRBV6-5|TRBJ2-7|.
CASSYLPAGQALGEQYF
>.|TRBV27|TRBJ2-5|TRBD2
CASSLLAAKETQYF
>.|TRBV4-3|TRBJ2-7|.
CASSQDRAGRVEQYF
>.|TRBV15|TRBJ2-2|.
CATSPDSSSAGELFF
>once|TRBV7-2|TRBJ1-4|TRBD1
CASSLGGGGVMEWEKLFF
>.|TRBV28|TRBJ2-2|.
CASSAWSGTGNTGELFF
>.|TRBV25-1|TRBJ1-5|.
CASSALRDINQPQHF
>.|TRBV12-3/TRBV12-4|TRBJ2-1|TRBD2
CASSLANLAGGRGEQFF
>once|TRBV5-5|TRBJ2-1|.
CASSKSVVGEQFF
>.|TRBV13|TRBJ1-2|TRBD1
CASSLPVDRQGYTF
>.|TRBV3-1|TRBJ2-2|TRBD2
CASSQLAGSTGELFF